This T cell receptor beta chain appears in the sequencing data of a study of cytomegalovirus exposure and HLA in healthy donors. Germline V gene data show CDR1 as LNHDA and CDR2 as SQIVND (reference sequence). Trimming took off 5 bases at V and 1 base at J, with 8 bases between the two ends. The CDR3 is made up of 13 amino acids. This PCR relied on a set of 60 Vbeta primers and 13 Jbeta primers. Sequenced by immunoSEQ multiplex PCR; TCRdb stores in-frame clones only, minus some. Among about 170,000 clones listed, around four fifths were seen once. This TCR was recovered from a female donor in good health and CMV-seronegative. This chain connects TRBV19 to TRBJ1-2; the D gene is possibly TRBD1 (6 bases). The source material was PBMCs. CDR3 sequence (DNA): TGTGCCAGTAGTTCACAGGGTAACTATGGCTACACCTTC. This codes for CASSSQGNYGYTF.